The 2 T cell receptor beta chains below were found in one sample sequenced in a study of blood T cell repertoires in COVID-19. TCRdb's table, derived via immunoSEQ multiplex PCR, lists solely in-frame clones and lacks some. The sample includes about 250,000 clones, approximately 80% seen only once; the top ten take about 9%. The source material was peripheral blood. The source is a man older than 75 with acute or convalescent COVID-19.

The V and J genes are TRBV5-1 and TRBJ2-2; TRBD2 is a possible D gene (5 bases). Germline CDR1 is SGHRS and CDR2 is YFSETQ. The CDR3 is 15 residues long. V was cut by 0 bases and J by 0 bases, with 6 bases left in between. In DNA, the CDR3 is TGCGCCAGCAGCTTGGCGGGGTCGAACACCGGGGAGCTGTTTTTT. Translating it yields CASSLAGSNTGELFF.

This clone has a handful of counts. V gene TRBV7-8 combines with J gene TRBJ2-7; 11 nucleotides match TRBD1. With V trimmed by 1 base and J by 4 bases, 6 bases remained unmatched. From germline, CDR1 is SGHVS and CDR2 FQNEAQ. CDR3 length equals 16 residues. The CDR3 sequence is CASSLVGTGGGYEQYF. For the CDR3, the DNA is TGTGCCAGCAGCTTAGTGGGGACAGGGGGTGGGTACGAGCAGTACTTC.